This TCR beta chain stems from a study of cytomegalovirus exposure and HLA in healthy donors. The CDR3 is made up of 14 amino acids. After removal of 6 bases from V and 8 bases from J, the junction contained 12 bases not matched to a gene. The germline V gene has CDR1 LNHDA and CDR2 SQIVND (reference sequence). The PCR made use of 60 Vbeta and 13 Jbeta primers. Assay: immunoSEQ multiplex PCR; the TCRdb copy retains only in-frame clones and omits some. The sample yields around 180,000 clones, approximately 78% seen once. Findings of the study overall: Under in vitro conditions, a few CMV-associated chains were confirmed as specific for CMV antigens.

A word on this clone: What it binds is unknown.

The rearrangement links TRBV19 to TRBJ1-1, with 7 bases fitting TRBD1. This clonotype was obtained from a male donor in good health and CMV-seronegative. Material for sequencing was PBMCs. The CDR3 DNA follows: TGTGCCAGTAGACTTAACACAGGGGCCCCCGAAGCTTTCTTT. Translating gives CASRLNTGAPEAFF. The full variable domain, completed using reference TRBV19 and TRBJ1-1, is DGGITQSPKYLFRKEGQNVTLSCEQNLNHDAMYWYRQDPGQGLRLIYYSQIVNDFQKGDIAEGYSVSREKKESFPLTVTSAQKNPTAFYLCASRLNTGAPEAFFGQGTRLTVV.